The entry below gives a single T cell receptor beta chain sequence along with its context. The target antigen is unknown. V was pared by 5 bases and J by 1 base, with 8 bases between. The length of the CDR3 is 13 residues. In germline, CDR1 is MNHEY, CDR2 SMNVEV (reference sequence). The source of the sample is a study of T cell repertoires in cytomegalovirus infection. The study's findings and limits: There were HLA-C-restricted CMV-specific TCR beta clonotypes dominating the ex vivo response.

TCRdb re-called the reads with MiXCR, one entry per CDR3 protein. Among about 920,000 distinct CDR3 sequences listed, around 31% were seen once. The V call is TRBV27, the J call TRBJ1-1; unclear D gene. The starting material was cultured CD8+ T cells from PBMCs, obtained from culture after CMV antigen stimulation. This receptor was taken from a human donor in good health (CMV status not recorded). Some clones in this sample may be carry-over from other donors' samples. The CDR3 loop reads CASSRWENTEAFF. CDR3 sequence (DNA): TGTGCCAGCAGTCGGTGGGAGAACACTGAAGCTTTCTTT.